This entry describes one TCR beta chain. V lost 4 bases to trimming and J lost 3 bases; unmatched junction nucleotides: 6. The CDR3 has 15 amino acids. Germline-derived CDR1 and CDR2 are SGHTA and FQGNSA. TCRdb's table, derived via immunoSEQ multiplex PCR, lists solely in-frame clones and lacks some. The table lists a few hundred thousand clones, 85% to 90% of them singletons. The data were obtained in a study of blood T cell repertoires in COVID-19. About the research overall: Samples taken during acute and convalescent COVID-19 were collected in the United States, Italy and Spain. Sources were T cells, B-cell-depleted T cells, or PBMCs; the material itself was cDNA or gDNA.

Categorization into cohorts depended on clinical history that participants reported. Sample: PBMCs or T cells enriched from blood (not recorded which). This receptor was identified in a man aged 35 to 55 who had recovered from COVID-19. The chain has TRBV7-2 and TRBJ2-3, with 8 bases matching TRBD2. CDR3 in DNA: TGTGCCAGCAGCTATAGCGGGGTAGTGACAGATACGCAGTATTTT. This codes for CASSYSGVVTDTQYF. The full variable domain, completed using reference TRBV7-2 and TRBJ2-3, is GAGVSQSPSNKVTEKGKDVELRCDPISGHTALYWYRQSLGQGLEFLIYFQGNSAPDKSGLPSDRFSAERTGGSVSTLTIQRTQQEDSAVYLCASSYSGVVTDTQYFGPGTRLTVL.